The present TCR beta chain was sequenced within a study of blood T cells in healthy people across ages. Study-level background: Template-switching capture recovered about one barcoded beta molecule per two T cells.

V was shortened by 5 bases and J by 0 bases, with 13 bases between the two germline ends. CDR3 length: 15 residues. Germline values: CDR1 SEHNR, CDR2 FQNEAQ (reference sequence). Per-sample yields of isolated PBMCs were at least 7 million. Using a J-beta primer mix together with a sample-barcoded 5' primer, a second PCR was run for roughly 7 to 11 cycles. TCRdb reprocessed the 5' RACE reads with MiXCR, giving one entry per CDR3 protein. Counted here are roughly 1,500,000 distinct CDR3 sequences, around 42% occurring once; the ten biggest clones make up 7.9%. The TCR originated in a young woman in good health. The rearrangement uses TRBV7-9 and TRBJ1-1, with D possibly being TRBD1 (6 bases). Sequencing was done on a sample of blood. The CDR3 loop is CASSHGQHMNTEAFF. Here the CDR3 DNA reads TGTGCCAGCAGCCACGGACAGCACATGAACACTGAAGCTTTCTTT.